These 21 T cell receptor beta chains originate from one sample sequenced in a study of blood T cells in healthy people across ages. PCR was performed a second time for roughly 7 to 12 cycles using a sample-barcoded 5' primer and a J-beta primer mix. TCRdb re-called the 5' RACE reads through MiXCR, storing one row per CDR3 protein. The top ten clones hold about 11% of a sample with 1.6 million or so distinct CDR3 sequences, around 36% of them seen once. The sample comprised blood. These receptors all stem from a woman between 25 and 40 years old in good health.

The chain links TRBV10-3 to TRBJ1-2; 9 nucleotides line up with TRBD1. Trimming removed 0 bases from V and 2 bases from J; junction bases left unmatched: 7. The CDR3 is 17 residues long. Germline assignment: CDR1 ENHRY and CDR2 SYGVKD. Here the CDR3 reads CAISESGTGLFNYGYTF. The DNA for the CDR3 is TGTGCCATCAGTGAGTCAGGGACAGGGTTATTCAACTATGGCTACACCTTC.

This chain uses TRBV20-1 with TRBJ2-3; D is undetermined. Germline values: CDR1 DFQATT, CDR2 SNEGSKA (reference sequence). This CDR3 is 13 amino acids long. V was clipped by 2 bases and J by 9 bases, with 15 bases between them. The CDR3 sequence: CSARRPTFGTQYF. In DNA, the CDR3 is TGCAGTGCTAGAAGACCCACCTTTGGGACGCAGTATTTT.

In its sample, this clonotype was seen a few times. This chain joins TRBV20-1 and TRBJ1-4; weak D call: TRBD1 (6 bases). Trimming cost V 0 bases and J 8 bases, with 22 bases left between them. This CDR3 region has 17 residues. The germline V gene encodes CDR1 DFQATT and CDR2 SNEGSKA (reference sequence). The CDR3 DNA is TGCAGTGCTAGAGATTACCGGCTGGCTCCAAGGGGGGAAAAACTGTTTTTT. Translating gives CSARDYRLAPRGEKLFF.

Only a few counts were recorded for this clonotype. This chain links TRBV11-2 with TRBJ2-1, with unresolved D. V lost 8 bases to trimming and J lost 4 bases, with 27 bases between them. Germline V gene lookup returns CDR1 SGHAT and CDR2 FQNNGV. The CDR3 runs to 18 residues. The CDR3 DNA reads TGTGCCAGCCTCCAAGGGTATTCTTCCTTATTCGCTTACAATGAGCAGTTCTTC. This translates into CASLQGYSSLFAYNEQFF.

The rearrangement joins TRBV7-2 to TRBJ1-6; D might be TRBD1 (6 bases). The V end was cut by 5 bases, the J end by 0 bases, with 17 bases between. Germline-derived CDR1 and CDR2 are SGHTA and FQGNSA. The CDR3 is 18 residues long. The CDR3 sequence is CASSPLARQASYNSPLHF. CDR3 in DNA: TGTGCCAGCAGCCCCCTTGCCCGACAGGCCTCCTATAATTCACCCCTCCACTTT.

This clonotype has only a few counts. The rearrangement links TRBV28 to TRBJ2-1; 7 positions agree with TRBD1. The CDR3 covers 16 residues. J lost 2 bases, V lost 1 base, and 5 bases had no gene match. The germline V gene has CDR1 MDHEN and CDR2 SYDVKM. DNA of the CDR3: TGTGCCAGCAGTTTATTGGGACAGCTTACCTACAATGAGCAGTTCTTC. Its protein is CASSLLGQLTYNEQFF. Variable domain in full (rest from reference TRBV28 and TRBJ2-1): DVKVTQSSRYLVKRTGEKVFLECVQDMDHENMFWYRQDPGLGLRLIYFSYDVKMKEKGDIPEGYSVSREKKERFSLILESASTNQTSMYLCASSLLGQLTYNEQFFGPGTRLTVL.

The J gene is TRBJ2-1, the V gene TRBV24-1; 8 bases are shared with TRBD2. The CDR3 totals 15 residues. V dropped 9 bases and J dropped 6; count of bases not matched to a gene: 12. Germline V gene sequence: CDR1 KGHDR, CDR2 SFDVKD. In DNA form, the CDR3 reads TGTGCCACCTTGATAGGCGGGGGGATTTCCAATGAGCAGTTCTTC. Its protein product is CATLIGGGISNEQFF.

This clonotype has a handful of counts. The chain uses TRBV5-6 and TRBJ1-1; TRBD1 might be the D (6 bases). Deletions cut 4 bases from V and 3 bases from J, with 13 bases between. CDR1 is SGHDT, CDR2 YYEEEE, per germline. This CDR3 contains 14 residues. CDR3 region: CASSANTGYTEAFF. The DNA of the CDR3 is TGTGCCAGCAGCGCTAACACAGGGTACACTGAAGCTTTCTTT.

This clonotype has a handful of counts. The chain has TRBV18 and TRBJ2-1; D is undetermined. Germline CDR1 KGHSH, CDR2 LQKENI. CDR3 size: 15 residues. With 5 bases removed from V and 0 bases from J, the gap between germline ends came to 11 bases. CDR3 loop: CASSKPRGSYNEQFF. CDR3 DNA sequence: TGTGCCAGCTCAAAACCCCGTGGCTCCTACAATGAGCAGTTCTTC. Supplemented by reference TRBV18 and TRBJ2-1, the full variable domain reads NAGVMQNPRHLVRRRGQEARLRCSPMKGHSHVYWYRQLPEEGLKFMVYLQKENIIDESGMPKERFSAEFPKEGPSILRIQQVVRGDSAAYFCASSKPRGSYNEQFFGPGTRLTVL.

Only a few counts were recorded for this clonotype. The chain links TRBV7-9 to TRBJ1-1; 8 nucleotides match TRBD1. This CDR3 comprises 15 residues. Germline V gives CDR1 SEHNR, CDR2 FQNEAQ (reference sequence). V dropped 3 bases and J dropped 0; count of bases not matched to a gene: 3. The CDR3: CASSFPDRVNTEAFF. The CDR3 DNA sequence: TGTGCCAGCAGCTTCCCGGACAGGGTGAACACTGAAGCTTTCTTT.

Concerning this clonotype: A read error may be the cause here, since a much bigger clone is one base away. This sequence joins TRBV10-3 and TRBJ2-7; D gene unclear. Germline lookup yields CDR1 ENHRY and CDR2 SYGVKD. There are 12 residues in the CDR3. V gave up 8 bases and J gave up 4 bases, with 12 bases separating them. The CDR3 DNA sequence: TGTGCCATCGGCAAGTCGCTATACGAGCAGTACTTC. This translates into CAIGKSLYEQYF.

The chain recombines TRBV4-1 with TRBJ2-3; D gene unclear. V was shortened by 2 bases and J by 1 base, with 7 bases between the two germline ends. CDR1 MGHRA and CDR2 YSYEKL come from the germline V gene. The CDR3 is 14 residues long. The CDR3 protein is CASSQSLGTDTQYF. The CDR3 DNA is TGCGCCAGCAGCCAATCCCTTGGCACAGATACGCAGTATTTT.

In its sample, this clonotype was seen a few times. The V and J genes are TRBV6-6 and TRBJ2-3, with TRBD2 matching over 10 bases. This CDR3 has 17 amino acids. Germline V CDR1 and CDR2: MNHNY, SVGAGI (reference sequence). After removal of 1 base from V and 4 bases from J, the junction contained 8 bases not matched to a gene. The DNA for the CDR3 is TGTGCCAGCAGTTACTTTGCCAGCGGGGGGGTCGCAGATACGCAGTATTTT. Its translation: CASSYFASGGVADTQYF.

CDR3 DNA: TGTGCCAGCAGCTTAGCTGTGGGGGCGGTAGATACGCAGTATTTT. Amino acids: CASSLAVGAVDTQYF. This chain joins TRBV7-9 and TRBJ2-3; tentatively, D is TRBD1 (6 bases). The V gene's germline CDR1 is SEHNR and CDR2 FQNEAQ (reference sequence). The germline V and J ends were trimmed by 0 bases and 5 bases, with 12 bases remaining between them. The CDR3 runs 15 residues.

This rearrangement joins TRBV13 to TRBJ2-1; no clear D. With 0 bases removed from V and 4 bases from J, the gap between germline ends came to 16 bases. CDR3 length: 17 residues. Germline lookup yields CDR1 PRHDT and CDR2 FYEKMQ (reference sequence). The CDR3 coding sequence is TGTGCCAGCAGCTTAGGAGGTCCCGGGTCCCCTTACAATGAGCAGTTCTTC. It specifies CASSLGGPGSPYNEQFF.

This clonotype was recorded once. The chain couples TRBV3-1 to TRBJ2-7; D might be TRBD1 or TRBD2, each matching 5 bases. The V end lost 4 bases, the J end lost 5 bases, and 15 bases lay between the germline ends. CDR3 length: 14 amino acids. CDR1 and CDR2 from the germline V gene are LGHDT and YNNKEL (reference sequence). The CDR3 region is CASSPGTLGHEQYF. The CDR3 DNA follows: TGTGCCAGCAGCCCTGGGACCCTTGGACACGAGCAGTACTTC.

The chain couples TRBV28 to TRBJ2-7, with a weak D call TRBD1 (5 bases). The CDR3 covers 14 residues. Germline V gives CDR1 MDHEN, CDR2 SYDVKM. The V gene lost 2 bases and the J gene lost 6 bases, with 14 bases spanning the gap. CDR3 DNA: TGTGCCAGCAGTTTACCAGACAGATTGTTCGAGCAGTACTTC. This gives the protein CASSLPDRLFEQYF.

The chain couples TRBV2 to TRBJ2-6; either TRBD1 or TRBD2 may supply D (5 bases each). V was pared by 5 bases and J by 2 bases, with 7 bases between. The CDR3 is made up of 14 amino acids. Germline values: CDR1 SNHLY, CDR2 FYNNEI. CDR3: CASSSGPGANVLTF. Written as DNA, the CDR3 is TGTGCCAGCAGTTCGGGGCCTGGGGCCAACGTCCTGACTTTC.

The chain has TRBV20-1 and TRBJ2-3; 7 bases line up with TRBD2. Germline assignment: CDR1 DFQATT and CDR2 SNEGSKA (reference sequence). V lost 4 bases, J lost 1 base, and 11 bases stayed unmatched. This CDR3 comprises 16 residues. The CDR3 DNA is TGCAGTGCTAATCCCCAAAGTAGCGGGCGCACAGATACGCAGTATTTT. Its translation is CSANPQSSGRTDTQYF.

V usage is TRBV10-3 and J usage is TRBJ2-5; TRBD1 aligns across 12 bases. In germline, CDR1 is ENHRY, CDR2 SYGVKD. This CDR3 contains 13 residues. Trimming removed 11 bases from V and 5 bases from J; junction bases left unmatched: 6. CDR3 amino acids: CAAGQGARETQYF. For the CDR3, the DNA is TGTGCCGCGGGACAGGGGGCACGTGAGACCCAGTACTTC.

V gene TRBV3-1 combines with J gene TRBJ1-5; D is perhaps TRBD1 (5 bases). CDR3 length equals 14 residues. V lost 0 bases and J 5 bases, leaving 8 bases between the germline ends. In germline, CDR1 is LGHDT, CDR2 YNNKEL (reference sequence). The CDR3 sequence: CASSQEVRDQPQHF. The DNA of the CDR3 is TGTGCCAGCAGCCAAGAAGTCAGGGATCAGCCCCAGCATTTT.